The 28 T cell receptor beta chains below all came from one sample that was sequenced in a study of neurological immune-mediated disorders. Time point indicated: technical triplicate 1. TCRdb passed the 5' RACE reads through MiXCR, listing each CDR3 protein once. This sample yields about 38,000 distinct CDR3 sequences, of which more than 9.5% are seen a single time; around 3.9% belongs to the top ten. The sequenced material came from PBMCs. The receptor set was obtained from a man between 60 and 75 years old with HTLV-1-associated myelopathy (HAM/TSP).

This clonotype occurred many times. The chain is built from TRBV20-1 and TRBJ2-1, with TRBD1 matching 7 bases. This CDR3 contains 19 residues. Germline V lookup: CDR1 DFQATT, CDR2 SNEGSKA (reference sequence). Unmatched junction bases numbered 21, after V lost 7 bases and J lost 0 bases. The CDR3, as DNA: TGCAGTGTGGGGGCAGGGGGACAGCACAAACCGAGCTCCTACAATGAGCAGTTCTTC. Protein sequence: CSVGAGGQHKPSSYNEQFF.

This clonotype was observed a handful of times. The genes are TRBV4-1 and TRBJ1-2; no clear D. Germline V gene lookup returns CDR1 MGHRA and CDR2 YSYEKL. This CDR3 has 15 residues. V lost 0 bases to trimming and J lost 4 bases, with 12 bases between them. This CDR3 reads CASSQDPADGYGYTF. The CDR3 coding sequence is TGCGCCAGCAGCCAAGATCCGGCAGATGGCTATGGCTACACCTTC.

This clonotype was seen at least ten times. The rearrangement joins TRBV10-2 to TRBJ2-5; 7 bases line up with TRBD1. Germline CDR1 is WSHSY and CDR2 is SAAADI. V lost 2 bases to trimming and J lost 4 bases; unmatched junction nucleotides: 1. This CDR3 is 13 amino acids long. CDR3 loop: CASSERGRETQYF. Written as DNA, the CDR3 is TGCGCCAGCAGTGAGAGGGGGCGAGAGACCCAGTACTTC.

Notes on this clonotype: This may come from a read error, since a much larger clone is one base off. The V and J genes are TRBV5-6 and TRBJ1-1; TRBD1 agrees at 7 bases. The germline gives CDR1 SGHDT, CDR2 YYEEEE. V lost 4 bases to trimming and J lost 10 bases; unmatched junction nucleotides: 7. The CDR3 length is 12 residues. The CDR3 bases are TGTGCCAGCAGCCCCCGGGACAGAGCAGCTTTCTTT. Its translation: CASSPRDRAAFF.

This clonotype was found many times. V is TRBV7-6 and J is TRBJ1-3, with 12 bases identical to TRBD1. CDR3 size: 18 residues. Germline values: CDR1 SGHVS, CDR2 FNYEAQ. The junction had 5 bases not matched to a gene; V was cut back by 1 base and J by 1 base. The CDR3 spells CASSLGLGQGASGNTIYF. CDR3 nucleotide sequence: TGTGCCAGCAGCTTAGGTTTGGGACAGGGGGCATCTGGAAACACCATATATTTT.

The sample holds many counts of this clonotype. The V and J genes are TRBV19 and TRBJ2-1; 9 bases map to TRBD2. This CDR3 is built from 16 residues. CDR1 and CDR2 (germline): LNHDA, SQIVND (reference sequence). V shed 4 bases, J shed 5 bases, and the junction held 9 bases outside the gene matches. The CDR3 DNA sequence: TGTGCCAGTAGTACACGGGGGAGCGGGGGGCACAATGAGCAGTTCTTC. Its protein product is CASSTRGSGGHNEQFF.

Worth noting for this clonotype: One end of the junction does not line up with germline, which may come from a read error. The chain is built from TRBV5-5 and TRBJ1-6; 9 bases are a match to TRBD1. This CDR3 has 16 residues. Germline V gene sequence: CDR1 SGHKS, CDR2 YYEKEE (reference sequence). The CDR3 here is CASSTLGQGWNSPLLF. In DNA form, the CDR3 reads TGTGCAAGCAGCACCCTTGGACAGGGGTGGAATTCACCCCTCCTCTTT. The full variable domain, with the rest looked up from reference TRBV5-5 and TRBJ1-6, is DAGVTQSPTHLIKTRGQQVTLRCSPISGHKSVSWYQQVLGQGPQFIFQYYEKEERGRGNFPDRFSARQFPNYSSELNVNALLLGDSALYLCASSTLGQGWNSPLLFGNGTRLTVT.

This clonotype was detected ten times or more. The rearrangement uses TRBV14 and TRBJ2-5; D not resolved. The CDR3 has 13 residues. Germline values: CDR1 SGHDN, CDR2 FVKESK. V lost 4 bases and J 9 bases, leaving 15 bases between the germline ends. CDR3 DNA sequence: TGTGCCAGCAGCCCCTTAACGGTCGGACCCCAGTACTTC. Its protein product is CASSPLTVGPQYF.

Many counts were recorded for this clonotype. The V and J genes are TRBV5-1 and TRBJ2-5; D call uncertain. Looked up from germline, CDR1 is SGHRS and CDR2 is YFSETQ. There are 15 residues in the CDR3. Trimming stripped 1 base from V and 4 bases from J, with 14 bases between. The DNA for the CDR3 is TGCGCCAGCAGCTTGAGTTTGGCAGAATTAGAGACCCAGTACTTC. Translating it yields CASSLSLAELETQYF.

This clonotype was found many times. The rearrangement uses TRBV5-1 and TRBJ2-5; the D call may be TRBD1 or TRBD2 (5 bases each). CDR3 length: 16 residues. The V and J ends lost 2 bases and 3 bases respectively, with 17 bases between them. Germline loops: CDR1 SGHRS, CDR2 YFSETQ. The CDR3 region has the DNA TGCGCCAGCAGCTTCCCCTGGGGGAGAAAGGAAGAGACCCAGTACTTC. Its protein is CASSFPWGRKEETQYF.

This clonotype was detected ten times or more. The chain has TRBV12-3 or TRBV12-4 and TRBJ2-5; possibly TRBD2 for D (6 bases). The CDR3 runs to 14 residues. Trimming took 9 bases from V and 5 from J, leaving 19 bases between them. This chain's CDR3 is CASSPGDTRETQYF. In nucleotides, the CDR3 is TGTGCCAGTTCGCCGGGAGATACTAGGGAGACCCAGTACTTC.

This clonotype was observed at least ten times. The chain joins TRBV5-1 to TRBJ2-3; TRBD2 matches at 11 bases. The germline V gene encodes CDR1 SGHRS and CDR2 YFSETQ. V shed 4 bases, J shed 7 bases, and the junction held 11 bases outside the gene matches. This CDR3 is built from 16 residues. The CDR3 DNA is TGCGCCAGCAGCGGACCGGGACTAGCGGACTATTATACGCAGTATTTT. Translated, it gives CASSGPGLADYYTQYF.

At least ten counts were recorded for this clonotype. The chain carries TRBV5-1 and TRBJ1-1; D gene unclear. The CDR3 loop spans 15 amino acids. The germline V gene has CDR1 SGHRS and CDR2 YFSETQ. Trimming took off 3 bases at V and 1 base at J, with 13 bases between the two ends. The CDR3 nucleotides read TGCGCCAGCAGCTCGGATGGTCCTACGAACACTGAAGCTTTCTTT. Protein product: CASSSDGPTNTEAFF. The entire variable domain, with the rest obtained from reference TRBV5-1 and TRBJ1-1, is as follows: KAGVTQTPRYLIKTRGQQVTLSCSPISGHRSVSWYQQTPGQGLQFLFEYFSETQRNKGNFPGRFSGRQFSNSRSEMNVSTLELGDSALYLCASSSDGPTNTEAFFGQGTRLTVV.

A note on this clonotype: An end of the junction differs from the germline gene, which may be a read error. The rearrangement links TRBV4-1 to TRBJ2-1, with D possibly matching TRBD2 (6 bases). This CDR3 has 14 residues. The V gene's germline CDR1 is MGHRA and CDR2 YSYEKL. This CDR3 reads CSRSQVGGYNEQFF. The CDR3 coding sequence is TGCTCCAGAAGCCAGGTTGGAGGGTACAATGAGCAGTTCTTC.

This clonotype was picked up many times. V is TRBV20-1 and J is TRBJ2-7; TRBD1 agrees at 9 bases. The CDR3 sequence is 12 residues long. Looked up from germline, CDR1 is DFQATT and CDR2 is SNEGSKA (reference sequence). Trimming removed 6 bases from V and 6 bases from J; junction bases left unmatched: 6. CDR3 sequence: CSASDRGSEQYF. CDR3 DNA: TGCAGTGCCTCGGACAGGGGAAGCGAGCAGTACTTC.

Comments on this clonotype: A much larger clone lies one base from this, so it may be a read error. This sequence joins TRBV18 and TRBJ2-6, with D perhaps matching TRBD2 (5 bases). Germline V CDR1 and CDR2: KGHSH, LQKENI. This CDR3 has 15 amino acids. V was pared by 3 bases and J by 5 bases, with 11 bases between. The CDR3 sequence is CASSPPGCRANVLTF. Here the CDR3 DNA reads TGTGCCAGCTCACCTCCGGGGTGCCGGGCCAACGTCCTGACTTTC.

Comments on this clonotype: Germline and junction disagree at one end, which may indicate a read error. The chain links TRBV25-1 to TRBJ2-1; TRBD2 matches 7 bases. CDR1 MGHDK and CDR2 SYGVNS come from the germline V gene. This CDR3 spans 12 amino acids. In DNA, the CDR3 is TGTGCCAGCATTGAAGGGAGGGAAGAGCAGTTCTTC. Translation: CASIEGREEQFF.

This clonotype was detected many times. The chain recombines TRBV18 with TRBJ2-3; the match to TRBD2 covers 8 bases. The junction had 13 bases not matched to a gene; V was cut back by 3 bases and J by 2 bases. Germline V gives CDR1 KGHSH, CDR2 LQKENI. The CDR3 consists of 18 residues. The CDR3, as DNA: TGTGCCAGCTCACCGTCGGCCGGGATAGCGGGGAACACAGATACGCAGTATTTT. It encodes CASSPSAGIAGNTDTQYF.

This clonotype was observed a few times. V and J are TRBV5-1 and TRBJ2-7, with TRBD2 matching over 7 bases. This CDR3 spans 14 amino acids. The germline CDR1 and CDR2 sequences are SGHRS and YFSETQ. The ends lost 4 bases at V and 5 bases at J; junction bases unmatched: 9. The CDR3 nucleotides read TGCGCCAGCAGCCCCGGGGAGGGTAGAAACGAGCAGTACTTC. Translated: CASSPGEGRNEQYF.

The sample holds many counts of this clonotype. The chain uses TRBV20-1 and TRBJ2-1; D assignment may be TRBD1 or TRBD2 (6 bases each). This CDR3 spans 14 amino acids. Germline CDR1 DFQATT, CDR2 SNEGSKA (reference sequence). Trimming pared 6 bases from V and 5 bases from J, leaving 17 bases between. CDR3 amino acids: CSAPGALADNEQFF. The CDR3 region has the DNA TGCAGTGCCCCGGGGGCTCTAGCTGACAATGAGCAGTTCTTC.

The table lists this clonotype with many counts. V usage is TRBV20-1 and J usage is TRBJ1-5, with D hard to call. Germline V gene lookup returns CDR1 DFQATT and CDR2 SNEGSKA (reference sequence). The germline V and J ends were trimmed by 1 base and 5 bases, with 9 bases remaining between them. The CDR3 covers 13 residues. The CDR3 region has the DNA TGCAGTGCTAGAGGGGCCGCGGATCAGCCCCAGCATTTT. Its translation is CSARGAADQPQHF.

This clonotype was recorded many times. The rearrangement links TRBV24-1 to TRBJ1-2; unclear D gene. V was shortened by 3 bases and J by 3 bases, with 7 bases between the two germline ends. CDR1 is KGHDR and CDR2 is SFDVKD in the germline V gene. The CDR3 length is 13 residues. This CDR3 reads CATSDGGYYGYTF. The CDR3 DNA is TGTGCCACCAGTGATGGTGGATACTATGGCTACACCTTC.

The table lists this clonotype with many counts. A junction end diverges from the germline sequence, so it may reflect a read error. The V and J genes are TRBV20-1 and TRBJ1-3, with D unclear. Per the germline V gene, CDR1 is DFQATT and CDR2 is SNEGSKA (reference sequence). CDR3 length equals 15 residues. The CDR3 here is CSAREGSSSGNTIYF. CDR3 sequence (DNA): TGCAGTGCCAGAGAGGGTTCCAGCTCTGGAAACACCATATATTTT.

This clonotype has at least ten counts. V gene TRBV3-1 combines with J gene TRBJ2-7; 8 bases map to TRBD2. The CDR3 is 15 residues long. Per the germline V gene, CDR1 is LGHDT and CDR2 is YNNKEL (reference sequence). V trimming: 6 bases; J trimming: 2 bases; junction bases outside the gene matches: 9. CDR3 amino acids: CASSRAPGGAYEQYF. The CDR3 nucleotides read TGTGCCAGCAGTCGAGCCCCGGGAGGGGCCTACGAGCAGTACTTC.

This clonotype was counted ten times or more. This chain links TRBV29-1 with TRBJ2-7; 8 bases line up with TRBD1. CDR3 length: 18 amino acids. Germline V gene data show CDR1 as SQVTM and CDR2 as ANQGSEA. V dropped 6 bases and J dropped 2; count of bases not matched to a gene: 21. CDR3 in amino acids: CSVLEEGPGTGHTYEQYF. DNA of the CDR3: TGCAGCGTCCTAGAGGAGGGTCCCGGGACAGGTCATACCTACGAGCAGTACTTC.

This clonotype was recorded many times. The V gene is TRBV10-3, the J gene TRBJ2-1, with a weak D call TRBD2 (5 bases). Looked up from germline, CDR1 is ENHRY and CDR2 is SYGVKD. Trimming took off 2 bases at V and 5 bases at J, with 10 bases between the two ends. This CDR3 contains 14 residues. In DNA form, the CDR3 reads TGTGCCATCAGTGAGGAATCGGGGAACAATGAGCAGTTCTTC. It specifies CAISEESGNNEQFF.

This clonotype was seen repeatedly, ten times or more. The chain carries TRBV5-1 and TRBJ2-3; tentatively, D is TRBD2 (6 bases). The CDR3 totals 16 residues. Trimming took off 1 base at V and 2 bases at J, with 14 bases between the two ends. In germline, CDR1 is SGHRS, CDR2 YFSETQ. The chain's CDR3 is CASSLPLARDTDTQYF. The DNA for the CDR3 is TGCGCCAGCAGCTTGCCACTAGCTCGCGACACAGATACGCAGTATTTT.

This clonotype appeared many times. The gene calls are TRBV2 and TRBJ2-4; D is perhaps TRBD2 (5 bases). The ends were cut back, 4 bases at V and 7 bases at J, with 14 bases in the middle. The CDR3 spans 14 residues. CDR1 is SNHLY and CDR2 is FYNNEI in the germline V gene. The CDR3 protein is CASSGKRARNIQYF. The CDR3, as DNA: TGTGCCAGCAGTGGGAAGAGGGCCCGGAACATTCAGTACTTC.